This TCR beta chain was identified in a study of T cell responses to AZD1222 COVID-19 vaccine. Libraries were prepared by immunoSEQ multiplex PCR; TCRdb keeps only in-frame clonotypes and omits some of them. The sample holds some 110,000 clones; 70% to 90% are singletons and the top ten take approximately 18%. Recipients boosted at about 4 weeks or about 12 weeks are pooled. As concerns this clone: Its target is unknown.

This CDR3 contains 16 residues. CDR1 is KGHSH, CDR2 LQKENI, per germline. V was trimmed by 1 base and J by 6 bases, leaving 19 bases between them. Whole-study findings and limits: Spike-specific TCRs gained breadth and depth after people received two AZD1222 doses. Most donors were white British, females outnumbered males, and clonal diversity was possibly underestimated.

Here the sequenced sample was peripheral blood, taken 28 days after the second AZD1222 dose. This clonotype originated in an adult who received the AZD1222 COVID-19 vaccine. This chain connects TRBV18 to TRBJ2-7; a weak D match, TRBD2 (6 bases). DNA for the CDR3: TGTGCCAGCTCACCACGGGAGGCGCGGGACCTCCGCGAGCAGTACTTC. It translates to CASSPREARDLREQYF.